Listed here are 6 T cell receptor beta chains from one sample, sequenced in a study of shared clonotypes between healthy human individuals. Naive CD8 cells lacked CD45RO and underwent positive selection for CCR7, leaving out terminally differentiated effector memory CD45RA+ cells. Produced via immunoSEQ multiplex PCR; TCRdb's table is partial and in-frame only. The repertoire has millions of clones, approximately 94% of them found once; the top ten carry 0.9% to 1.4%. The sample taken for sequencing was naive CD8+ T cells sorted from blood. The receptors stem from a man aged 18-30 years in good health.

The chain is built from TRBV5-8 and TRBJ2-1; TRBD2 matches at 14 bases. In germline, CDR1 is SGHTS, CDR2 YDEGEE. The CDR3 is 18 amino acids. V shed 3 bases and J 4 bases; nucleotides not matched to a gene: 9. The CDR3 nucleotides read TGTGCCAGCAGCTCTCCGACCGGGACTAGCGGGAGATACAATGAGCAGTTCTTC. It specifies CASSSPTGTSGRYNEQFF.

This chain joins TRBV5-1 and TRBJ1-2; D gene unclear. From germline, CDR1 is SGHRS and CDR2 YFSETQ. The ends were cut back, 4 bases at V and 8 bases at J, with 15 bases in the middle. This CDR3 is built from 13 residues. The chain's CDR3 is CASSPNVLEGYTF. DNA of the CDR3: TGCGCCAGCAGCCCCAATGTCCTAGAGGGCTACACCTTC.

This clone was observed once. The chain recombines TRBV5-6 with TRBJ2-3; 8 bases map to TRBD1. There are 16 residues in the CDR3. V lost 4 bases and J lost 5; bases outside the gene matches: 12. In germline, CDR1 is SGHDT, CDR2 YYEEEE. DNA of the CDR3: TGTGCCAGCAGCCGAGAGACAGGGGAGTGGATAGATACGCAGTATTTT. Translation: CASSRETGEWIDTQYF.

In DNA form, the CDR3 reads TGTGCCAGCAGAGACCCGGGACTTCCCCACGAGCAGTACTTC. This gives the protein CASRDPGLPHEQYF. The V call is TRBV6-6, the J call TRBJ2-7; maybe TRBD2 (6 bases). Deletions cut 6 bases from V and 5 bases from J, with 17 bases between. This CDR3 is built from 14 residues. In germline, CDR1 is MNHNY, CDR2 SVGAGI (reference sequence).

This sequence joins TRBV9 and TRBJ2-1; the D gene could be TRBD1 or TRBD2 (6 bases each). Germline V lookup: CDR1 SGDLS, CDR2 YYNGEE. The germline V and J ends were trimmed by 0 bases and 0 bases, with 10 bases remaining between them. The CDR3 totals 16 residues. The DNA for the CDR3 is TGTGCCAGCAGCGTAGGAGGGGGGTACTCCTACAATGAGCAGTTCTTC. Translated: CASSVGGGYSYNEQFF. Full variable domain (missing parts from reference TRBV9 and TRBJ2-1): DSGVTQTPKHLITATGQRVTLRCSPRSGDLSVYWYQQSLDQGLQFLIQYYNGEERAKGNILERFSAQQFPDLHSELNLSSLELGDSALYFCASSVGGGYSYNEQFFGPGTRLTVL.

This chain connects TRBV15 to TRBJ2-1; 10 nucleotides match TRBD2. The CDR3 is made up of 12 amino acids. Germline lookup yields CDR1 LNHNV and CDR2 YYDKDF (reference sequence). Trimming at V came to 11 bases and at J to 9 bases, leaving 7 bases not matched to a gene. The CDR3 region is CASSSGSSEQFF. In nucleotides, the CDR3 is TGTGCCTCTTCTAGCGGGAGCAGTGAGCAGTTCTTC.